This T cell receptor (beta chain) was sequenced in a study of T cell responses to AZD1222 COVID-19 vaccine. Study-level results: An increase in Spike-specific TCR breadth and depth was observed after two AZD1222 doses.

As for this clone: Antigen unknown.

V shed 5 bases and J shed 4 bases, with 9 bases lying between them. Germline V gene data show CDR1 as MDHEN and CDR2 as SYDVKM. CDR3 length: 12 residues. The assay was immunoSEQ multiplex PCR, and TCRdb's table has in-frame clones only and misses some. This table has 95,000 to 150,000 clones, about 92% appearing once. Here the sequenced sample was peripheral blood, taken 28 days after the second AZD1222 dose. The clonotype was recovered from an adult who received the AZD1222 COVID-19 vaccine. V gene TRBV28 combines with J gene TRBJ2-7; D is uncertain. The CDR3: CASSVGTYEQYF. In DNA form, the CDR3 reads TGTGCCAGCAGTGTAGGAACTTACGAGCAGTACTTC.